These 7 T cell receptor beta chains were all obtained from the same sample, sequenced in a study of CD8+CD57+ T cells in acquired aplastic anemia. Whoever was chosen for sequencing had shown CD8+CD57+ cell expansion by flow cytometry. The study profiled TCR beta VDJ and CDR3 using genomic DNA as template. TCRdb processed the reads anew with MiXCR; each CDR3 protein has one entry. Of a few hundred thousand distinct CDR3 sequences in the sample, more than 25% were seen once. Sequenced material: sorted CD4+, CD8+, or CD8+CD57+ T cells (not recorded which) from PBMCs. Receptors originate from a human donor with aplastic anemia.

This clonotype was counted between two and nine times. The J gene is TRBJ1-2, the V gene TRBV6-5, with 9 bases lining up with TRBD1. In germline, CDR1 is MNHEY, CDR2 SVGAGI. Trimming at V came to 4 bases and at J to 4 bases, leaving 10 bases not matched to a gene. This CDR3 contains 16 residues. The CDR3 is CASSSPDRGGSYGYTF. In nucleotides, the CDR3 is TGTGCCAGCAGTTCTCCCGACAGGGGGGGTAGCTATGGCTACACCTTC.

The V and J genes are TRBV7-9 and TRBJ1-1; D unresolved. The CDR3 has 15 residues. The V gene lost 1 base and the J gene lost 2 bases, with 11 bases spanning the gap. Germline V gene data show CDR1 as SEHNR and CDR2 as FQNEAQ (reference sequence). The CDR3 sequence is CASSLGAAINTEAFF. The CDR3 nucleotides are TGTGCCAGCAGCTTAGGCGCAGCCATAAACACTGAAGCTTTCTTT.

This clonotype has ten or more counts. The rearrangement links TRBV15 to TRBJ1-5; weak D call: TRBD1 (6 bases). This CDR3 has 13 residues. Germline assignment: CDR1 LNHNV and CDR2 YYDKDF (reference sequence). The V gene lost 9 bases and the J gene lost 7 bases, with 16 bases spanning the gap. The CDR3 coding sequence is TGTGCCACAAACCAGGGGCCGGGCCAGCCCCAGCATTTT. Protein: CATNQGPGQPQHF. Looking up the rest from reference TRBV15 and TRBJ1-5 gives the full variable domain: DAMVIQNPRYQVTQFGKPVTLSCSQTLNHNVMYWYQQKSSQAPKLLFHYYDKDFNNEADTPDNFQSRRPNTSFCFLDIRSPGLGDTAMYLCATNQGPGQPQHFGDGTRLSIL.

This clonotype was seen a handful of times. The chain has TRBV4-1 and TRBJ2-7, with D unclear. Trimming removed 2 bases at V and 4 bases at J, with 15 bases between. CDR1 MGHRA and CDR2 YSYEKL come from the germline V gene. The length of the CDR3 is 15 residues. In DNA form, the CDR3 reads TGCGCCAGCAGCCAAAACCGGGCCCCCGGGTACGAGCAGTACTTC. Translation: CASSQNRAPGYEQYF.

The gene calls are TRBV7-9 and TRBJ2-7; D tentatively fits TRBD1 or TRBD2 (5 bases each). Trimming stripped 8 bases from V and 5 bases from J, with 16 bases between. The CDR3 consists of 13 residues. Germline V CDR1 and CDR2: SEHNR, FQNEAQ (reference sequence). CDR3 sequence (DNA): TGTGCCAGCGGCCCCCCCGGGGCCCACGAGCAGTACTTC. It is translated as CASGPPGAHEQYF.

V gene TRBV15 combines with J gene TRBJ1-5, with a tentative D call TRBD1 (5 bases). The CDR3 is made up of 15 amino acids. Germline V CDR1 and CDR2: LNHNV, YYDKDF (reference sequence). V shed 1 base and J shed 4 bases, with 11 bases lying between them. This CDR3 reads CATSRGGAANQPQHF. CDR3 bases: TGTGCCACCAGCAGAGGTGGGGCGGCGAATCAGCCCCAGCATTTT.

This clonotype was seen ten or more times. The chain couples TRBV10-3 to TRBJ1-1; 8 bases match TRBD1. The V gene's germline CDR1 is ENHRY and CDR2 SYGVKD. This CDR3 has 15 amino acids. J gave up 0 bases and V 5 bases, and 5 bases lay outside the gene matches. As DNA, the CDR3 is TGTGCCATCAGTCCCGGGACAGGTATGAACACTGAAGCTTTCTTT. Translation: CAISPGTGMNTEAFF.